The 14 T cell receptor beta chains given below trace back to one sample, sequenced in a study of CD4+ T cells in melanoma. Libraries were prepared by immunoSEQ multiplex PCR; TCRdb keeps only in-frame clonotypes and omits some of them. The sample has about 140,000 clones, 80% to 95% seen once. These receptors originate from a human donor with melanoma.

V gene TRBV7-9 combines with J gene TRBJ1-6; D call uncertain. Trimming shortened V by 1 base and J by 9 bases, and 7 bases separated the two germline ends. The CDR3 covers 13 residues. The germline gives CDR1 SEHNR, CDR2 FQNEAQ (reference sequence). In DNA form, the CDR3 reads TGTGCCAGCAGCTTAGTCGATAGTTCACCCCTCCACTTT. Protein product: CASSLVDSSPLHF. Looking up the rest from reference TRBV7-9 and TRBJ1-6 gives the full variable domain: DTGVSQNPRHKITKRGQNVTFRCDPISEHNRLYWYRQTLGQGPEFLTYFQNEAQLEKSRLLSDRFSAERPKGSFSTLEIQRTEQGDSAMYLCASSLVDSSPLHFGNGTRLTVT.

The V and J genes are TRBV18 and TRBJ1-5; possible D gene TRBD1, 5 bases. The CDR3 has 16 amino acids. Trimming removed 3 bases from V and 4 bases from J, with 16 bases in between. CDR1 and CDR2 from the germline V gene are KGHSH and LQKENI. CDR3 sequence (DNA): TGTGCCAGCTCACCGTCGCAAGGGAGGGGAAATCAGCCCCAGCATTTT. Translation gives CASSPSQGRGNQPQHF.

This chain connects TRBV10-3 to TRBJ1-3; 8 nucleotides align to TRBD1. This CDR3 comprises 15 residues. CDR1 is ENHRY and CDR2 is SYGVKD in the germline V gene. The ends lost 4 bases at V and 3 bases at J; junction bases unmatched: 5. Here the CDR3 DNA reads TGTGCCATCAGTGGGGGAACAGGGGGTGGAAACACCATATATTTT. This translates into CAISGGTGGGNTIYF.

This sequence joins TRBV9 and TRBJ2-3; the D is unclear. Germline loops: CDR1 SGDLS, CDR2 YYNGEE. The CDR3 is 14 residues long. Trimming stripped 2 bases from V and 1 base from J, with 8 bases between. Written as DNA, the CDR3 is TGTGCCAGCAGCGTCCAACGCGGCACAGATACGCAGTATTTT. Amino acid sequence: CASSVQRGTDTQYF.

The CDR3 DNA follows: TGTGCCAGCAGCTTCGGGACTAGCGGGGGGGCCTTGCAGTTCTTC. Translated, it gives CASSFGTSGGALQFF. V and J are TRBV11-2 and TRBJ2-1; 16 bases are shared with TRBD2. The CDR3 has 15 amino acids. J gave up 12 bases and V 3 bases, and 5 bases lay outside the gene matches. Germline CDR1 reads SGHAT; CDR2 reads FQNNGV.

The chain has TRBV7-9 and TRBJ2-1; 7 bases fit TRBD1. The V and J ends lost 6 bases and 3 bases, in that order; junction bases with no gene match: 5. This CDR3 comprises 14 residues. Germline V gene lookup returns CDR1 SEHNR and CDR2 FQNEAQ (reference sequence). CDR3 sequence: CASRGHRGYNEQFF. The CDR3, as DNA: TGTGCCAGCAGAGGTCACAGGGGCTACAATGAGCAGTTCTTC.

The chain uses TRBV5-1 and TRBJ1-2, with 10 bases identical to TRBD1. Germline V CDR1 and CDR2: SGHRS, YFSETQ. The junction had 15 bases not matched to a gene; V was cut back by 0 bases and J by 10 bases. This CDR3 has 17 residues. CDR3 loop: CASSLVPGTGVSVDYTF. For the CDR3, the DNA is TGCGCCAGCAGCTTGGTTCCCGGGACAGGGGTATCAGTTGACTACACCTTC.

V is TRBV11-2 and J is TRBJ2-1, with a possible D match to TRBD2 (7 bases). The CDR3 has 16 amino acids. CDR1 is SGHAT, CDR2 FQNNGV, per germline. Trimming took 5 bases from V and 8 from J, leaving 22 bases between them. CDR3: CASSPRGPRGGDEQFF. Here the CDR3 DNA reads TGTGCCAGCAGCCCTAGGGGCCCGAGGGGGGGCGATGAGCAGTTCTTC.

This clone was picked up one time. This rearrangement joins TRBV18 to TRBJ2-1; D unresolved. With 0 bases removed from V and 9 bases from J, the gap between germline ends came to 15 bases. The CDR3 is 15 residues long. Germline CDR1 reads KGHSH; CDR2 reads LQKENI. CDR3 nucleotides: TGTGCCAGCTCACCACCCTATGGCCAAGGCACTGAGCAGTTCTTC. This translates into CASSPPYGQGTEQFF.

The chain is built from TRBV6-6 and TRBJ2-7, with D perhaps TRBD2 (6 bases). Trimming removed 2 bases at V and 7 bases at J, with 12 bases between. The germline V gene has CDR1 MNHNY and CDR2 SVGAGI (reference sequence). This CDR3 has 13 amino acids. CDR3 sequence: CASSYPTRGEQYF. CDR3 nucleotide sequence: TGTGCCAGCAGTTACCCGACTAGAGGAGAGCAGTACTTC.

V is TRBV7-2 and J is TRBJ1-1; the D is unclear. The CDR3 consists of 16 residues. The V end lost 5 bases, the J end lost 3 bases, and 19 bases lay between the germline ends. Germline assignment: CDR1 SGHTA and CDR2 FQGNSA. The CDR3 DNA sequence: TGTGCCAGCAGCATGTATACCTCCCTAACCGACACTGAAGCTTTCTTT. Residues: CASSMYTSLTDTEAFF. The variable domain in full, with the rest retrieved from reference TRBV7-2 and TRBJ1-1, is GAGVSQSPSNKVTEKGKDVELRCDPISGHTALYWYRQSLGQGLEFLIYFQGNSAPDKSGLPSDRFSAERTGGSVSTLTIQRTQQEDSAVYLCASSMYTSLTDTEAFFGQGTRLTVV.

V and J are TRBV7-3 and TRBJ2-1; D gene uncertain. Germline V CDR1 and CDR2: SGHTA, FQGTGA. CDR3 length equals 14 residues. V gave up 5 bases and J gave up 9 bases, with 17 bases separating them. The CDR3 loop reads CASSRLGDLGEQFF. The CDR3 DNA reads TGTGCCAGCAGCCGGCTAGGCGATTTGGGTGAGCAGTTCTTC.

DNA for the CDR3: TGTGCCAGCAGTTACTCGGGAGGAGGCGGCTACACCTTC. This sequence encodes CASSYSGGGGYTF. This chain connects TRBV6-5 to TRBJ1-2; D is unclear. The germline gives CDR1 MNHEY, CDR2 SVGAGI. This CDR3 comprises 13 residues. V dropped 0 bases and J dropped 8 bases, with 10 bases sitting between them.

V usage is TRBV19 and J usage is TRBJ2-2; no clear D. Trimming left V 3 bases short and J 5 bases short, with 4 bases between. This CDR3 has 12 residues. The germline V gene encodes CDR1 LNHDA and CDR2 SQIVND (reference sequence). The CDR3 region is CASSMNTGELFF. The CDR3 nucleotides are TGTGCCAGTAGTATGAATACCGGGGAGCTGTTTTTT.